This TCR beta chain emerged from a study of blood T cell repertoires in COVID-19. Data came from immunoSEQ multiplex PCR; TCRdb stores just in-frame clones and leaves some out. The data contain nearly 55,000 clones, roughly 84% of them singletons. The TCR was taken from a man between 65 and 79 years old with active COVID-19. Sequenced material: peripheral blood.

The CDR3 DNA sequence: TGTGCCAGCAGTCCTCCCACCAACGCAGGGCCTGGCGGCTACACCTTC. Its protein is CASSPPTNAGPGGYTF. The rearrangement links TRBV6-6 to TRBJ1-2; tentatively, D is TRBD1 (5 bases). Trimming stripped 5 bases from V and 8 bases from J, with 24 bases between. This CDR3 is 16 amino acids long. Germline V lookup: CDR1 MNHNY, CDR2 SVGAGI (reference sequence).